The following is a T cell receptor beta chain sequence with its context. Its antigen is not known. This CDR3 is built from 15 residues. The V end was cut by 1 base, the J end by 8 bases, with 12 bases between. From germline, CDR1 is LNHNV and CDR2 YYDKDF (reference sequence). This entry belongs to a study of Graves' ophthalmopathy and Graves' hyperthyroidism. Points from the study as a whole: With approximately 88% sensitivity and roughly 76% specificity, a 13-signature model separated ophthalmopathy from stable hyperthyroidism.

The PBMCs used were ones drawn from 9.5 to 10 ml of fresh peripheral blood. Amplification targeted the TCR beta CDR3 regions, with RNA transcripts as the source material. Scientists carried out first-round RT-PCR using HTBI primers and then a second-round multiplex PCR. Each CDR3 protein gets one entry after TCRdb re-called the multiplex PCR reads with MiXCR. Of fewer than 650,000 distinct CDR3 sequences in the sample, over 20% were seen once. J is TRBJ1-6 and V is TRBV15, with a tentative D call TRBD1 (5 bases). Sample: peripheral blood. This receptor was obtained from a woman aged 18-29 years with stable Graves' hyperthyroidism. Some clones in this sample may be carry-over from other donors' samples. CDR3 sequence reads: CATSRARTPDSPLHF. CDR3 nucleotides: TGTGCCACCAGCAGAGCCAGGACACCGGATTCACCCCTCCACTTT.